These 3 T cell receptor beta chains came from one sample sequenced in a study of T cell responses to AZD1222 COVID-19 vaccine. Sequencing used immunoSEQ multiplex PCR; TCRdb keeps in-frame clones, though not all of them. The repertoire holds tens of thousands of clones, with about nine tenths as singletons. Sequences were derived from peripheral blood, sampled 28 days after the second dose of the MenACWY control vaccine. The receptors derive from an adult who received the MenACWY meningococcal vaccine as a control.

The CDR3 DNA is TGTGCCAGCAGTTTACGGGGGAGTGAAGATACGCAGTATTTT. Amino acids: CASSLRGSEDTQYF. This chain connects TRBV27 to TRBJ2-3; a weak D match, TRBD2 (6 bases). Germline loops: CDR1 MNHEY, CDR2 SMNVEV (reference sequence). V lost 2 bases, J lost 5 bases, and 11 bases lay in between. This CDR3 spans 14 amino acids.

The rearrangement uses TRBV2 and TRBJ1-2; D is unclear. Germline V gives CDR1 SNHLY, CDR2 FYNNEI. The CDR3 extends over 15 amino acids. Deletions cut 3 bases from V and 3 bases from J, with 14 bases between. CDR3 DNA sequence: TGTGCCAGCAGTGAGGAGGCCAGGACCTACTATGGCTACACCTTC. Amino acids: CASSEEARTYYGYTF. The whole variable domain, filled in from reference TRBV2 and TRBJ1-2, reads EPEVTQTPSHQVTQMGQEVILRCVPISNHLYFYWYRQILGQKVEFLVSFYNNEISEKSEIFDDQFSVERPDGSNFTLKIRSTKLEDSAMYFCASSEEARTYYGYTFGSGTRLTVV.

The rearrangement links TRBV6-5 to TRBJ1-4, with D maybe TRBD1 (6 bases). V was shortened by 7 bases and J by 3 bases, with 9 bases between the two germline ends. This CDR3 region has 13 residues. Looked up from germline, CDR1 is MNHEY and CDR2 is SVGAGI. The CDR3 region is CASNQGSNEKLFF. The CDR3, as DNA: TGTGCCAGCAATCAGGGGTCTAATGAAAAACTGTTTTTT.